The clone carrying this TCR beta chain was detected a few times. The data belong to a study of blood T cells in healthy people across ages. The use of a sample-barcoded 5' primer and a J-beta primer mix characterized a second PCR of about 6 to 12 cycles. TCRdb called the 5' RACE reads again in MiXCR, with one record for every CDR3 protein. Of about 1.5 million distinct CDR3 sequences listed, 35% to 45% are singletons. The ends were cut back, 7 bases at V and 3 bases at J, with 18 bases in the middle. The CDR3 extends over 15 amino acids. Germline V gene data show CDR1 as MNHEY and CDR2 as SVGEGT. This chain joins TRBV6-2 or TRBV6-3 and TRBJ1-2, with D hard to call. Sequencing was done on a sample of blood. This TCR was sampled from a woman under 30 in good health. The CDR3 sequence: CASTPWDTDYYGYTF. CDR3 DNA: TGTGCCAGCACCCCGTGGGATACAGATTACTATGGCTACACCTTC.